The 27 T cell receptor beta chains reported below all come from one sample, sequenced in a study of blood T cell repertoires in COVID-19. Profiling relied on immunoSEQ multiplex PCR, and the TCRdb table lists in-frame clones only, not all of them. The repertoire holds about 37,000 clones, with around 87% as singletons. The source material was peripheral blood. These receptors were taken from a human donor in a cohort sampled during active COVID-19.

This rearrangement joins TRBV28 to TRBJ1-6; the D is unclear. The CDR3 is made up of 13 amino acids. Germline V gives CDR1 MDHEN, CDR2 SYDVKM. Trimming removed 7 bases at V and 7 bases at J, with 11 bases between. In DNA, the CDR3 is TGTGCCAGCATCCAAAGGGAGAATTCACCCCTCCACTTT. Protein product: CASIQRENSPLHF.

The chain links TRBV7-9 to TRBJ2-6; the D gene is possibly TRBD2 (6 bases). Germline V gives CDR1 SEHNR, CDR2 FQNEAQ (reference sequence). The CDR3 is made up of 15 amino acids. V lost 6 bases to trimming and J lost 5 bases, with 14 bases between them. In DNA, the CDR3 is TGTGCCAGCAGTATGGAGGGATCCAGGGCCAACGTCCTGACTTTC. As protein: CASSMEGSRANVLTF.

The chain joins TRBV24-1 to TRBJ1-1, with 9 bases fitting TRBD1. Per germline, CDR1 KGHDR and CDR2 SFDVKD. Trimming took 3 bases from V and 4 from J; bases not matched to a gene: 5. The CDR3 has 15 amino acids. The CDR3 here is CATSDTQGASTEAFF. The CDR3 DNA reads as TGTGCCACCAGTGATACACAGGGGGCCAGCACTGAAGCTTTCTTT.

The chain employs TRBV7-8 and TRBJ2-7, with D perhaps TRBD1 (7 bases). Trimming pared 8 bases from V and 2 bases from J, leaving 16 bases between. The CDR3 totals 14 residues. Germline V CDR1 and CDR2: SGHVS, FQNEAQ. CDR3 nucleotide sequence: TGTGCCAGCCGGAGGGGACAGAACGCCTACGAGCAGTACTTC. Translating it yields CASRRGQNAYEQYF.

The chain employs TRBV5-6 and TRBJ1-2, with D possibly TRBD1 on 6 matching bases. This CDR3 has 11 amino acids. Germline V gene lookup returns CDR1 SGHDT and CDR2 YYEEEE. Trimming removed 9 bases at V and 8 bases at J, with 14 bases between. CDR3 nucleotide sequence: TGTGCCACCGGTTGGGGACAAGGCTACACCTTC. The encoded protein is CATGWGQGYTF. Full variable domain (outside the CDR3, taken from reference TRBV5-6 and TRBJ1-2): DAGVTQSPTHLIKTRGQQVTLRCSPKSGHDTVSWYQQALGQGPQFIFQYYEEEERQRGNFPDRFSGHQFPNYSSELNVNALLLGDSALYLCATGWGQGYTFGSGTRLTVV.

The chain joins TRBV2 to TRBJ2-3, with D unresolved. The CDR3 runs 11 residues. V was pared by 8 bases and J by 5 bases, with 8 bases between. Germline V CDR1 and CDR2: SNHLY, FYNNEI. The CDR3 sequence: CASSQLDTQYF. The CDR3 DNA follows: TGTGCCAGCTCCCAATTAGATACGCAGTATTTT.

The chain joins TRBV9 to TRBJ2-7, with D possibly being TRBD1 (6 bases). The CDR3 runs 15 residues. Germline CDR1 is SGDLS and CDR2 is YYNGEE. The V gene lost 0 bases and the J gene lost 1 base, with 11 bases spanning the gap. CDR3 nucleotides: TGTGCCAGCAGCGTAGCCCCGAGGGGGTCCTACGAGCAGTACTTC. Amino acids: CASSVAPRGSYEQYF. Combining the CDR3 with reference TRBV9 and TRBJ2-7 gives the whole variable domain DSGVTQTPKHLITATGQRVTLRCSPRSGDLSVYWYQQSLDQGLQFLIQYYNGEERAKGNILERFSAQQFPDLHSELNLSSLELGDSALYFCASSVAPRGSYEQYFGPGTRLTVT.

This clone was counted between two and nine times. CDR3 residues: CASSLAPRETQYF. Here the CDR3 DNA reads TGTGCCAGCAGCTTAGCGCCGCGGGAGACCCAGTACTTC. The chain recombines TRBV7-2 with TRBJ2-5, with D hard to call. V shed 0 bases and J shed 5 bases, with 7 bases lying between them. There are 13 residues in the CDR3. CDR1 SGHTA and CDR2 FQGNSA come from the germline V gene.

The rearrangement joins TRBV29-1 to TRBJ2-7, with 8 bases that match TRBD1. Germline loops: CDR1 SQVTM, CDR2 ANQGSEA. J was trimmed by 0 bases and V by 5 bases; bases with no gene match: 3. This CDR3 has 13 amino acids. The CDR3 bases are TGCAGCGTTTGGGACAGGAACTCCTACGAGCAGTACTTC. Translating gives CSVWDRNSYEQYF.

The rearrangement links TRBV7-9 to TRBJ1-1, with D maybe TRBD1 (5 bases). The CDR3 is made up of 14 amino acids. Germline CDR1 SEHNR, CDR2 FQNEAQ (reference sequence). V dropped 1 base and J dropped 4 bases, with 10 bases sitting between them. The CDR3 reads CASSLGQGITEAFF. The CDR3 DNA sequence: TGTGCCAGCAGCTTAGGGCAGGGCATCACTGAAGCTTTCTTT.

The CDR3 region has the DNA TGTGCCAGCAGTTTTTGGCGGGGACGAACAGATACGCAGTATTTT. Translation gives CASSFWRGRTDTQYF. V and J are TRBV27 and TRBJ2-3; D is possibly TRBD2 (6 bases). Germline CDR1 is MNHEY and CDR2 is SMNVEV (reference sequence). Trimming left V 3 bases short and J 3 bases short, with 13 bases between. The CDR3 is 15 amino acids.

This chain uses TRBV5-1 with TRBJ2-5; 9 nucleotides agree with TRBD1. Germline V gene data show CDR1 as SGHRS and CDR2 as YFSETQ. Trimming cost V 1 base and J 5 bases; bases outside gene matches: 18. The CDR3 is made up of 19 amino acids. In DNA form, the CDR3 reads TGCGCCAGCAGCTTGAGGTCTAGGTGGGTGAAGGACAGGGGCGAGACCCAGTACTTC. Protein product: CASSLRSRWVKDRGETQYF.

This clone showed up just once. This chain uses TRBV18 with TRBJ2-6; the D is unclear. The CDR3 spans 16 residues. V gave up 2 bases and J gave up 0 bases, with 8 bases separating them. Germline values: CDR1 KGHSH, CDR2 LQKENI. The CDR3 spells CASSPIPSSGANVLTF. Written as DNA, the CDR3 is TGTGCCAGCTCACCAATTCCGAGCTCTGGGGCCAACGTCCTGACTTTC.

The J gene is TRBJ2-7, the V gene TRBV5-1, with 9 bases aligning to TRBD1. With V trimmed by 6 bases and J by 4 bases, 8 bases remained unmatched. The germline V gene has CDR1 SGHRS and CDR2 YFSETQ. The length of the CDR3 is 14 residues. CDR3 sequence: CASNLGTGPYEQYF. In DNA form, the CDR3 reads TGCGCCAGCAACCTCGGGACAGGGCCGTACGAGCAGTACTTC.

The chain uses TRBV5-1 and TRBJ2-3, with a tentative D call TRBD1 (5 bases). In germline, CDR1 is SGHRS, CDR2 YFSETQ. The CDR3 is 12 amino acids. V lost 5 bases, J lost 5 bases, and 9 bases lay in between. The CDR3, as DNA: TGCGCCAGCAGTCTCAGGGAAGATACGCAGTATTTT. Amino acid sequence: CASSLREDTQYF. Supplemented by reference TRBV5-1 and TRBJ2-3, the full variable domain reads KAGVTQTPRYLIKTRGQQVTLSCSPISGHRSVSWYQQTPGQGLQFLFEYFSETQRNKGNFPGRFSGRQFSNSRSEMNVSTLELGDSALYLCASSLREDTQYFGPGTRLTVL.

The chain uses TRBV4-1 and TRBJ2-1, with TRBD2 as a possible D gene (6 bases). Trimming cost V 0 bases and J 5 bases, with 14 bases left between them. This CDR3 has 16 residues. CDR1 is MGHRA, CDR2 YSYEKL, per germline. This chain's CDR3 is CASSQELARNHNEQFF. The CDR3 DNA reads TGCGCCAGCAGCCAAGAACTAGCCCGGAACCACAATGAGCAGTTCTTC.

This sequence joins TRBV6-6 and TRBJ2-7; 8 bases map to TRBD1. Germline assignment: CDR1 MNHNY and CDR2 SVGAGI (reference sequence). With V trimmed by 6 bases and J by 8 bases, 12 bases remained unmatched. The CDR3 sequence is 14 residues long. CDR3 protein: CASRTGGPQHKQYF. As DNA, the CDR3 is TGTGCCAGCAGAACAGGGGGTCCCCAACACAAGCAGTACTTC.

The table lists this clone with a few counts. The CDR3 sequence: CASSQDTDSSGNTIYF. The CDR3 DNA sequence: TGCGCCAGCAGCCAAGACACAGATTCCTCTGGAAACACCATATATTTT. The chain has TRBV4-3 and TRBJ1-3; D gene unclear. The germline gives CDR1 LGHNA, CDR2 YSLEER. V lost 0 bases and J 0 bases, leaving 9 bases between the germline ends. This CDR3 contains 16 residues.

CDR3 amino acids: CASSQVGTGDYGYTF. As DNA, the CDR3 is TGCGCCAGCAGCCAAGTTGGGACAGGGGACTATGGCTACACCTTC. The rearrangement uses TRBV4-3 and TRBJ1-2, with TRBD1 identical over 10 bases. The CDR3 consists of 15 residues. Germline CDR1 reads LGHNA; CDR2 reads YSLEER. Losses at the gene ends were 1 base for V and 3 bases for J; bases not matched to a gene: 2.

This rearrangement joins TRBV5-1 to TRBJ2-3, with 9 bases that match TRBD2. Germline V gives CDR1 SGHRS, CDR2 YFSETQ. Trimming at V came to 4 bases and at J to 4 bases, leaving 7 bases not matched to a gene. The CDR3 consists of 15 residues. The CDR3 DNA reads TGCGCCAGCAGCAAATCTAGCGGGGCCGCAGATACGCAGTATTTT. It encodes CASSKSSGAADTQYF.

The chain joins TRBV6-5 to TRBJ1-6, with 8 bases fitting TRBD1. J gave up 10 bases and V 8 bases, and 13 bases lay outside the gene matches. This CDR3 comprises 15 residues. Germline V gives CDR1 MNHEY, CDR2 SVGAGI. The CDR3 region is CASESGQGARSPLHF. CDR3 nucleotides: TGTGCCAGCGAGTCCGGTCAGGGGGCCCGCTCACCCCTCCACTTT.

The chain links TRBV4-1 to TRBJ2-1; 10 nucleotides match TRBD2. Germline V gene data show CDR1 as MGHRA and CDR2 as YSYEKL. This CDR3 is built from 16 residues. J lost 7 bases, V lost 3 bases, and 9 bases had no gene match. CDR3 nucleotide sequence: TGCGCCAGCAGCCAGACCGAGCGGGGGGGCCCTAATGAGCAGTTCTTC. Amino acids: CASSQTERGGPNEQFF.

The chain couples TRBV28 to TRBJ1-3, with 7 bases matching TRBD1. There are 14 residues in the CDR3. The germline V gene encodes CDR1 MDHEN and CDR2 SYDVKM. V shed 4 bases and J 9 bases; nucleotides not matched to a gene: 9. The chain's CDR3 is CASSSTGAVFTIYF. Written as DNA, the CDR3 is TGTGCCAGCAGTTCTACAGGGGCGGTTTTCACCATATATTTT.

This rearrangement joins TRBV9 to TRBJ2-2; possibly TRBD2 for D (7 bases). There are 16 residues in the CDR3. V was clipped by 0 bases and J by 4 bases, with 13 bases between them. In germline, CDR1 is SGDLS, CDR2 YYNGEE. CDR3: CASSVGAGATTGELFF. CDR3 nucleotide sequence: TGTGCCAGCAGCGTAGGGGCGGGGGCGACCACCGGGGAGCTGTTTTTT.

Here the CDR3 DNA reads TGTGCCAGCAGCTCAGGACAGGTTTCCTACAATGAGCAGTTCTTC. This gives the protein CASSSGQVSYNEQFF. The chain uses TRBV7-2 and TRBJ2-1, with 7 bases lining up with TRBD1. The CDR3 is 15 amino acids. The V segment lost 4 bases and the J segment 1 base; nucleotides outside the gene matches: 4. In germline, CDR1 is SGHTA, CDR2 FQGNSA.

The gene calls are TRBV6-5 and TRBJ2-3; D perhaps matches TRBD1 (5 bases). CDR1 is MNHEY, CDR2 SVGAGI, per germline. V was pared by 7 bases and J by 0 bases, with 8 bases between. The CDR3 contains 13 residues. In nucleotides, the CDR3 is TGTGCCAGCAAGGGGCTGAGCACAGATACGCAGTATTTT. Translating gives CASKGLSTDTQYF.

V and J are TRBV2 and TRBJ1-2; weak D call: TRBD1 (5 bases). The germline V gene has CDR1 SNHLY and CDR2 FYNNEI. The CDR3 length is 11 residues. The germline V and J ends were trimmed by 4 bases and 7 bases, with 7 bases remaining between them. The CDR3 here is CASSVGVGYTF. The CDR3 DNA reads TGTGCCAGCAGTGTAGGGGTTGGCTACACCTTC.